Below are 18 T cell receptor beta chains sequenced from a single sample in a study of PD-1 blockade in mismatch repair-deficient tumors. Sequenced by immunoSEQ multiplex PCR; TCRdb stores in-frame clones only, minus some. This table has some 19,000 clones, around 79% appearing once. The sequencing here drew on PBMCs, taken 52 weeks after starting pembrolizumab. These receptors were collected from an adult with mismatch repair-deficient cancer.

This chain links TRBV28 with TRBJ1-1; the match to TRBD1 covers 11 bases. The germline V gene has CDR1 MDHEN and CDR2 SYDVKM. The CDR3 is 16 residues long. The junction had 10 bases not matched to a gene; V was cut back by 7 bases and J by 3 bases. CDR3 sequence (DNA): TGTGCCAGCACTTCCCGCGGGACAGGGGGGTACACTGAAGCTTTCTTT. Its translation: CASTSRGTGGYTEAFF. Together with reference TRBV28 and TRBJ1-1, the CDR3 gives the full variable domain: DVKVTQSSRYLVKRTGEKVFLECVQDMDHENMFWYRQDPGLGLRLIYFSYDVKMKEKGDIPEGYSVSREKKERFSLILESASTNQTSMYLCASTSRGTGGYTEAFFGQGTRLTVV.

The chain joins TRBV5-1 to TRBJ2-3; TRBD2 might be the D (6 bases). Trimming took off 1 base at V and 1 base at J, with 13 bases between the two ends. The germline gives CDR1 SGHRS, CDR2 YFSETQ. The CDR3 sequence is 16 residues long. CDR3 DNA sequence: TGCGCCAGCAGCTTGACCGGGAGCCTTGGCACAGATACGCAGTATTTT. It specifies CASSLTGSLGTDTQYF.

For this clone: The sample holds other DNA sequences that translate to the same CDR3. The J gene is TRBJ2-1, the V gene TRBV30; perhaps TRBD2 as D (6 bases). The V and J ends lost 3 bases and 1 base respectively, with 13 bases between them. This CDR3 is 15 amino acids long. Germline V lookup: CDR1 GTSNPN, CDR2 SVGIG (reference sequence). As DNA, the CDR3 is TGTGCCTGGAGGGGCACGGGAGTTTCCTACAATGAGCAGTTCTTC. It translates to CAWRGTGVSYNEQFF.

CDR3 region: CASRDGLAAYNEQFF. DNA for the CDR3: TGTGCCAGCAGGGACGGACTAGCGGCCTACAATGAGCAGTTCTTC. The chain carries TRBV2 and TRBJ2-1, with 10 bases lining up with TRBD2. J lost 2 bases, V lost 6 bases, and 4 bases had no gene match. The CDR3 has 15 amino acids. Per the germline V gene, CDR1 is SNHLY and CDR2 is FYNNEI.

This clone was counted once. V usage is TRBV5-6 and J usage is TRBJ2-6, with a possible D match to TRBD2 (6 bases). V lost 1 base to trimming and J lost 2 bases, with 7 bases between them. The CDR3 is 15 amino acids. Germline CDR1 and CDR2: SGHDT and YYEEEE. CDR3 amino acids: CASSLTGAGANVLTF. CDR3 nucleotides: TGTGCCAGCAGCTTGACGGGAGCTGGGGCCAACGTCCTGACTTTC. Filled out from reference TRBV5-6 and TRBJ2-6, the complete variable domain reads DAGVTQSPTHLIKTRGQQVTLRCSPKSGHDTVSWYQQALGQGPQFIFQYYEEEERQRGNFPDRFSGHQFPNYSSELNVNALLLGDSALYLCASSLTGAGANVLTFGAGSRLTVL.

V usage is TRBV18 and J usage is TRBJ1-1; 10 bases map to TRBD1. The CDR3 length is 14 residues. CDR1 and CDR2 (germline): KGHSH, LQKENI. Trimming took 3 bases from V and 5 from J; bases not matched to a gene: 3. The CDR3 DNA follows: TGTGCCAGCTCACCCGGGACAGGGGTTACTGAAGCTTTCTTT. The encoded protein is CASSPGTGVTEAFF.

The V gene is TRBV28, the J gene TRBJ1-1; a possible D gene is TRBD1 (5 bases). The CDR3 runs to 15 residues. Looked up from germline, CDR1 is MDHEN and CDR2 is SYDVKM. V was cut by 0 bases and J by 0 bases, with 8 bases left in between. Written as DNA, the CDR3 is TGTGCCAGCAGTTTATGGGACACCATGAACACTGAAGCTTTCTTT. Its translation: CASSLWDTMNTEAFF.

The CDR3 is CASSPQRQAANTGELFF. For the CDR3, the DNA is TGTGCCAGCAGCCCTCAAAGACAGGCAGCGAACACCGGGGAGCTGTTTTTT. The J gene is TRBJ2-2, the V gene TRBV14; tentatively, D is TRBD1 (6 bases). The CDR3 covers 17 residues. The ends were cut back, 4 bases at V and 0 bases at J, with 15 bases in the middle. Germline CDR1 reads SGHDN; CDR2 reads FVKESK.

This sequence joins TRBV27 and TRBJ2-5; 7 bases agree with TRBD2. Germline CDR1 is MNHEY and CDR2 is SMNVEV (reference sequence). The CDR3 runs 15 residues. J lost 5 bases, V lost 3 bases, and 9 bases had no gene match. The CDR3 DNA is TGTGCCAGCAGTTTGGGCAGGGAGGGTTGGGAGACCCAGTACTTC. Protein sequence: CASSLGREGWETQYF.

The CDR3 loop reads CASSPTGESSPLHF. The CDR3 DNA reads as TGCGCCAGCAGCCCCACAGGGGAAAGTTCACCCCTCCACTTT. The V call is TRBV5-1, the J call TRBJ1-6, with 7 positions matching TRBD1. The CDR3 covers 14 residues. Germline V CDR1 and CDR2: SGHRS, YFSETQ. With 4 bases clipped from V and 9 bases from J, the junction kept 7 bases outside the gene matches.

This clone was observed a few times. This chain joins TRBV9 and TRBJ2-7; 10 bases are a match to TRBD2. Germline CDR1 and CDR2: SGDLS and YYNGEE. Trimming removed 0 bases from V and 6 bases from J; junction bases left unmatched: 3. CDR3 length equals 14 residues. CDR3 protein: CASSVGLAGAEQYF. The CDR3 bases are TGTGCCAGCAGCGTAGGGCTAGCGGGAGCCGAGCAGTACTTC.

J is TRBJ2-1 and V is TRBV7-9; D not resolved. V gave up 0 bases and J gave up 7 bases, with 19 bases separating them. Germline-derived CDR1 and CDR2 are SEHNR and FQNEAQ (reference sequence). The CDR3 length is 17 residues. The CDR3 DNA reads as TGTGCCAGCAGCTTAGCCCCCCTTCACGGAGTGAAAAATGAGCAGTTCTTC. This encodes CASSLAPLHGVKNEQFF.

The sample holds a few counts of this clone. The CDR3 DNA is TGTGCCAGCAGTAGTCGAGTCTCACCCCTCCACTTT. This gives the protein CASSSRVSPLHF. The chain carries TRBV2 and TRBJ1-6; D not resolved. Germline V CDR1 and CDR2: SNHLY, FYNNEI. V dropped 5 bases and J dropped 10 bases, with 9 bases sitting between them. The CDR3 contains 12 residues. The complete variable domain, with remaining parts taken from reference TRBV2 and TRBJ1-6, reads EPEVTQTPSHQVTQMGQEVILRCVPISNHLYFYWYRQILGQKVEFLVSFYNNEISEKSEIFDDQFSVERPDGSNFTLKIRSTKLEDSAMYFCASSSRVSPLHFGNGTRLTVT.

The rearrangement links TRBV30 to TRBJ2-3; 10 bases align to TRBD2. J lost 1 base, V lost 1 base, and 14 bases had no gene match. There are 19 residues in the CDR3. The germline gives CDR1 GTSNPN, CDR2 SVGIG (reference sequence). CDR3 sequence (DNA): TGTGCCTGGAGTGGTCAAAGGACTAGCGGAGTGTGGGGCACAGATACGCAGTATTTT. This sequence encodes CAWSGQRTSGVWGTDTQYF.

This clone was counted once. The chain uses TRBV4-2 and TRBJ2-5; 7 bases align to TRBD2. Germline lookup yields CDR1 LGHNA and CDR2 YNFKEQ. With V trimmed by 8 bases and J by 5 bases, 5 bases remained unmatched. CDR3 length: 12 amino acids. The CDR3 nucleotides are TGTGCCAGCGGGAGGGCCCCGGAGACCCAGTACTTC. Its protein product is CASGRAPETQYF.

The V gene is TRBV30, the J gene TRBJ1-3, with D perhaps TRBD1 (5 bases). The V gene's germline CDR1 is GTSNPN and CDR2 SVGIG (reference sequence). The V gene lost 3 bases and the J gene lost 3 bases, with 12 bases spanning the gap. The CDR3 covers 14 residues. DNA of the CDR3: TGTGCCTGGAGGATTGGGGGGAGTGGAAACACCATATATTTT. Residues: CAWRIGGSGNTIYF.

The V and J genes are TRBV5-6 and TRBJ2-1, with 7 bases that match TRBD2. The CDR3 covers 15 residues. With V trimmed by 4 bases and J by 4 bases, 8 bases remained unmatched. In germline, CDR1 is SGHDT, CDR2 YYEEEE. CDR3 loop: CASSRDYLIYNEQFF. CDR3 DNA sequence: TGTGCCAGCAGCCGGGACTACCTTATTTACAATGAGCAGTTCTTC.

This rearrangement joins TRBV11-3 to TRBJ2-1; 7 bases map to TRBD2. The CDR3 is 16 residues long. Germline V gene data show CDR1 as SGHNT and CDR2 as YENEEA. Trimming at V came to 0 bases and at J to 1 base, leaving 3 bases not matched to a gene. DNA for the CDR3: TGTGCCAGCAGCTTAGATGGACTAGTTTCCTACAATGAGCAGTTCTTC. Translating gives CASSLDGLVSYNEQFF.